Following are 18 T cell receptor beta chains from one sample sequenced in a study of blood T cell repertoires in COVID-19 (dated by TCRdb to 2020 to 2021). Preparation of the library involved the immunoSEQ multiplex PCR assay. TCRdb mirrors the immuneACCESS table, restricted to in-frame sequences. Some clones are absent from its copies; in checked studies, under half trace to an unresolved V gene, and the reason for the others is unknown. A total of roughly 220,000 clones appear in this sample, approximately 81% of them only once. Around 5.5% of the sample goes to the ten largest clones. The sample was peripheral blood. The receptors derive from a woman aged 55-69 years who had recovered from COVID-19.

The chain uses TRBV19 and TRBJ2-3; no definite D call. This CDR3 contains 12 residues. The germline V gene encodes CDR1 LNHDA and CDR2 SQIVND (reference sequence). V lost 5 bases to trimming and J lost 2 bases, with 5 bases between them. The CDR3 sequence: CASSGLTDTQYF. CDR3 sequence (DNA): TGTGCCAGTAGTGGCCTCACAGATACGCAGTATTTT.

This chain connects TRBV6-5 to TRBJ1-1, with 7 bases lining up with TRBD1. The CDR3 consists of 14 residues. CDR1 and CDR2 (germline): MNHEY, SVGAGI. The V and J ends lost 7 bases and 1 base, in that order; junction bases with no gene match: 6. The CDR3 loop reads CASKRQGGNTEAFF. The CDR3 DNA follows: TGTGCCAGCAAGAGACAGGGCGGGAACACTGAAGCTTTCTTT.

There are many counts of this clone. The rearrangement links TRBV7-6 to TRBJ2-2; 9 positions agree with TRBD2. The junction had 7 bases not matched to a gene; V was cut back by 5 bases and J by 3 bases. CDR1 is SGHVS and CDR2 is FNYEAQ in the germline V gene. The CDR3 is 16 residues long. The CDR3 DNA reads TGTGCCAGCAGCACCGTAGCGGGGGACCACACCGGGGAGCTGTTTTTT. As protein: CASSTVAGDHTGELFF.

The genes are TRBV6-5 and TRBJ1-5; D remains ambiguous. CDR1 is MNHEY, CDR2 SVGAGI, per germline. This CDR3 has 15 amino acids. V was clipped by 5 bases and J by 0 bases, with 11 bases between them. CDR3 protein: CASSQTRYSNQPQHF. In DNA form, the CDR3 reads TGTGCCAGCAGTCAGACACGGTATAGCAATCAGCCCCAGCATTTT.

The chain couples TRBV28 to TRBJ2-5; perhaps TRBD2 as D (5 bases). V lost 6 bases, J lost 5 bases, and 16 bases lay in between. Per the germline V gene, CDR1 is MDHEN and CDR2 is SYDVKM. The length of the CDR3 is 14 residues. The DNA of the CDR3 is TGTGCCAGCAGGGCGGGCATTGGAAGGGAGACCCAGTACTTC. Translated, it gives CASRAGIGRETQYF.

The chain joins TRBV7-6 to TRBJ2-5; D ambiguous. CDR1 is SGHVS and CDR2 is FNYEAQ in the germline V gene. V was shortened by 2 bases and J by 1 base, with 8 bases between the two germline ends. This CDR3 comprises 14 residues. The CDR3 coding sequence is TGTGCCAGCAGCTTAATGTCCGGCCAAGAGACCCAGTACTTC. Residues: CASSLMSGQETQYF.

A word on this clone: The junction departs from the called germline gene at one end, perhaps through a read error. The V and J genes are TRBV12-3 or TRBV12-4 and TRBJ2-1, with a tentative D call TRBD1 (6 bases). The length of the CDR3 is 11 residues. The CDR3 here is CASSLGGPLIF. CDR3 nucleotides: TGTGCCAGCAGTTTAGGGGGGCCTCTTATCTTC.

The chain's CDR3 is CASSRSGATEAFF. CDR3 coding DNA: TGTGCCAGCAGCCGGTCGGGAGCCACTGAAGCTTTCTTT. This chain uses TRBV3-1 (or the pseudogene TRBV3-2) with TRBJ1-1; unclear D gene. V was shortened by 4 bases and J by 4 bases, with 10 bases between the two germline ends. The CDR3 runs to 13 residues. CDR1 is LGHDT and CDR2 is YNNKEL in the germline V gene (reference sequence).

The chain has TRBV18 and TRBJ1-3, with D perhaps TRBD1 (5 bases). Germline CDR1 KGHSH, CDR2 LQKENI. Trimming took 5 bases from V and 7 from J, leaving 12 bases between them. The CDR3 totals 13 residues. The CDR3 loop reads CASSAQGGNTIYF. The DNA of the CDR3 is TGTGCCAGCTCAGCCCAGGGCGGCAACACCATATATTTT.

V usage is TRBV5-1 and J usage is TRBJ2-3; 9 bases align to TRBD1. The CDR3 is 16 residues long. The V gene end was trimmed by 3 bases and the J gene end by 6 bases; junction bases not matched to a gene: 11. The germline V gene has CDR1 SGHRS and CDR2 YFSETQ. The CDR3 sequence is CASSSLTGGILDTQYF. The CDR3 bases are TGCGCCAGCAGCTCGTTGACAGGGGGGATTTTGGATACGCAGTATTTT.

The rearrangement links TRBV6-7 to TRBJ2-2; 8 bases are a match to TRBD2. TRBV6-7 is given ORF status, its function remaining uncertain. V trimming: 1 base; J trimming: 4 bases; junction bases outside the gene matches: 11. This CDR3 contains 18 residues. The CDR3 loop reads CASSYWRGVVSGTGELFF. CDR3 DNA sequence: TGTGCCAGCAGTTACTGGCGGGGGGTCGTTAGCGGCACCGGGGAGCTGTTTTTT.

V gene TRBV19 combines with J gene TRBJ1-1; D is unresolved. Germline CDR1 and CDR2: LNHDA and SQIVND (reference sequence). The CDR3 runs to 14 residues. V lost 2 bases and J lost 3, with 10 bases in between. CDR3 sequence (DNA): TGTGCCAGTAGTATATGGGCAGTCTACACTGAAGCTTTCTTT. This codes for CASSIWAVYTEAFF. The full variable domain, completed using reference TRBV19 and TRBJ1-1, is DGGITQSPKYLFRKEGQNVTLSCEQNLNHDAMYWYRQDPGQGLRLIYYSQIVNDFQKGDIAEGYSVSREKKESFPLTVTSAQKNPTAFYLCASSIWAVYTEAFFGQGTRLTVV.

The chain is built from TRBV15 and TRBJ1-5; D gene ambiguous. V dropped 0 bases and J dropped 8 bases, with 8 bases sitting between them. Germline V gene lookup returns CDR1 LNHNV and CDR2 YYDKDF (reference sequence). The CDR3 length is 13 residues. The chain's CDR3 is CATSREGGKPQHF. Written as DNA, the CDR3 is TGTGCCACCAGCAGAGAGGGAGGGAAGCCCCAGCATTTT.

The chain employs TRBV15 and TRBJ2-2; a weak D match, TRBD1 (7 bases). From germline, CDR1 is LNHNV and CDR2 YYDKDF (reference sequence). Trimming cost V 3 bases and J 6 bases, with 14 bases left between them. The CDR3 has 15 amino acids. The CDR3 reads CATSSVTGRSGELFF. CDR3 nucleotide sequence: TGTGCCACCAGCAGCGTGACAGGGAGGTCCGGGGAGCTGTTTTTT.

The sample holds one count of this clone. The V and J genes are TRBV11-3 and TRBJ1-6; 7 positions agree with TRBD1. There are 16 residues in the CDR3. Germline V CDR1 and CDR2: SGHNT, YENEEA. Trimming at V came to 5 bases and at J to 3 bases, leaving 7 bases not matched to a gene. The CDR3 region has the DNA TGTGCCAGCAGCCCCGTCAGGGGGGACTATAATTCACCCCTCCACTTT. This encodes CASSPVRGDYNSPLHF.

The chain has TRBV30 and TRBJ2-5, with a weak D call TRBD1 (5 bases). The CDR3 is made up of 15 amino acids. The V and J ends lost 2 bases and 4 bases respectively, with 17 bases between them. Germline-derived CDR1 and CDR2 are GTSNPN and SVGIG (reference sequence). The CDR3 protein is CAWSRIVGAGETQYF. CDR3 sequence (DNA): TGTGCCTGGAGTCGTATAGTAGGGGCAGGAGAGACCCAGTACTTC.

The chain links TRBV7-9 to TRBJ1-5; TRBD1 might be the D (5 bases). Germline CDR1 SEHNR, CDR2 FQNEAQ (reference sequence). The germline V and J ends were trimmed by 2 bases and 4 bases, with 15 bases remaining between them. The CDR3 extends over 16 amino acids. DNA of the CDR3: TGTGCCAGCAGCTTAAGGGACCGGAGGGTGAATCAGCCCCAGCATTTT. Protein sequence: CASSLRDRRVNQPQHF.

The V call is TRBV7-2, the J call TRBJ1-4; D not certain. Germline V gives CDR1 SGHTA, CDR2 FQGNSA. V was pared by 10 bases and J by 4 bases, with 13 bases between. The CDR3 is 13 amino acids. CDR3 in DNA: TGTGCCACCCGTACCTCGAGTAATGAAAAACTGTTTTTT. Encoded protein: CATRTSSNEKLFF.